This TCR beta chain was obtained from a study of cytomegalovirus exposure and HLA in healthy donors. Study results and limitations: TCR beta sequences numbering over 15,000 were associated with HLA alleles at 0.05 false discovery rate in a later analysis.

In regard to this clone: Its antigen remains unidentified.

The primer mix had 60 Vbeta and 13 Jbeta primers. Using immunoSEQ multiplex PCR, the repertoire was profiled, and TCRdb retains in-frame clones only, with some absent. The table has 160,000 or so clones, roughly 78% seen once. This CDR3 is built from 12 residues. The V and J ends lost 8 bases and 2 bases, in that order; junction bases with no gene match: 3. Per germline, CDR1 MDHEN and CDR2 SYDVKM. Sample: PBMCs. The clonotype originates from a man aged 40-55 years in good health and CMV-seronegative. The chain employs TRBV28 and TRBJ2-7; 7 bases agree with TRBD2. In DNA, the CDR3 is TGTGCCAGCTTGCGGGGGACCTACGAGCAGTACTTC. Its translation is CASLRGTYEQYF.